Below, 30 T cell receptor beta chains from the same sample are listed, as sequenced in a study of blood T cell repertoires in COVID-19 (dated by TCRdb to 2018 to 2021). The receptor library was made with the immunoSEQ multiplex PCR assay. TCRdb took over this immuneACCESS table, retaining in-frame rearrangements with V and J assigned. Such tables are incomplete; in checked studies, under half of the missing clones stem from an unresolved V gene, and the remainder is unexplained. Recorded for this sample are some 38,000 clones; around 83% of them occurred a single time. The ten biggest clones cover approximately 40% of the sample. The sample comprised peripheral blood. These TCRs come from a man in his sixties with active or convalescent COVID-19.

The chain combines TRBV2 with TRBJ2-5; D perhaps matches TRBD1 (5 bases). CDR1 is SNHLY, CDR2 FYNNEI, per germline. The V and J ends lost 2 bases and 5 bases respectively, with 15 bases between them. This CDR3 comprises 15 residues. CDR3 in amino acids: CASSENSRGRETQYF. CDR3 sequence (DNA): TGTGCCAGCAGTGAAAACTCTAGGGGCAGGGAGACCCAGTACTTC.

CDR3 residues: CASSFTSGGTEAFF. The CDR3 DNA sequence: TGTGCCAGCAGCTTCACCTCGGGGGGCACTGAAGCTTTCTTT. The chain links TRBV7-9 to TRBJ1-1, with a weak D call TRBD1 (5 bases). CDR1 is SEHNR, CDR2 FQNEAQ, per germline (reference sequence). V lost 3 bases and J lost 4, with 12 bases in between. There are 14 residues in the CDR3.

The rearrangement joins TRBV28 to TRBJ1-5; TRBD1 agrees at 9 bases. The CDR3 extends over 15 amino acids. Per the germline V gene, CDR1 is MDHEN and CDR2 is SYDVKM. V shed 6 bases, J shed 4 bases, and the junction held 7 bases outside the gene matches. The CDR3 coding sequence is TGTGCCAGCAGCACCCTAGGGACAGGGAATCAGCCCCAGCATTTT. Protein: CASSTLGTGNQPQHF. The whole variable domain, filled in from reference TRBV28 and TRBJ1-5, reads DVKVTQSSRYLVKRTGEKVFLECVQDMDHENMFWYRQDPGLGLRLIYFSYDVKMKEKGDIPEGYSVSREKKERFSLILESASTNQTSMYLCASSTLGTGNQPQHFGDGTRLSIL.

J is TRBJ1-6 and V is TRBV28; D call uncertain. The CDR3 has 15 amino acids. Trimming cost V 6 bases and J 10 bases, with 19 bases left between them. Germline CDR1 MDHEN, CDR2 SYDVKM. The CDR3, as DNA: TGTGCCAGCAGCCCACTTTCCCCGTTTAGCTCACCCCTCCACTTT. Translated, it gives CASSPLSPFSSPLHF.

This chain uses TRBV29-1 with TRBJ2-2, with TRBD1 identical over 8 bases. Germline loops: CDR1 SQVTM, CDR2 ANQGSEA. With V trimmed by 6 bases and J by 2 bases, 5 bases remained unmatched. The CDR3 consists of 14 residues. CDR3 loop: CSVLRGLNTGELFF. The CDR3 DNA is TGCAGCGTGCTCAGGGGGCTTAACACCGGGGAGCTGTTTTTT.

This chain uses TRBV15 with TRBJ1-3; D may be TRBD1 (6 bases). Germline CDR1 LNHNV, CDR2 YYDKDF (reference sequence). V lost 7 bases, J lost 4 bases, and 17 bases lay in between. The CDR3 covers 15 residues. CDR3 DNA sequence: TGTGCCACCACCAACCAACAGGGCGGCGGAAACACCATATATTTT. It is translated as CATTNQQGGGNTIYF.

The gene calls are TRBV11-2 and TRBJ2-3, with 13 bases that match TRBD2. The CDR3 is 18 residues long. Per the germline V gene, CDR1 is SGHAT and CDR2 is FQNNGV. With V trimmed by 2 bases and J by 0 bases, 5 bases remained unmatched. In nucleotides, the CDR3 is TGTGCCAGCAGCTTAATACGGACTAGCGGGGGTAGCACAGATACGCAGTATTTT. This encodes CASSLIRTSGGSTDTQYF. The complete variable domain, with remaining parts taken from reference TRBV11-2 and TRBJ2-3, reads EAGVAQSPRYKIIEKRQSVAFWCNPISGHATLYWYQQILGQGPKLLIQFQNNGVVDDSQLPKDRFSAERLKGVDSTLKIQPAKLEDSAVYLCASSLIRTSGGSTDTQYFGPGTRLTVL.

This chain connects TRBV20-1 to TRBJ2-5; tentatively, D is TRBD1 (5 bases). CDR3 length: 11 residues. Looked up from germline, CDR1 is DFQATT and CDR2 is SNEGSKA (reference sequence). Trimming removed 5 bases from V and 2 bases from J, with 6 bases in between. The DNA for the CDR3 is TGCAGTGCTGCAGGGCAAGAGACCCAGTACTTC. It encodes CSAAGQETQYF.

The chain uses TRBV5-1 and TRBJ1-1; no firm D call. Germline CDR1 and CDR2: SGHRS and YFSETQ. The CDR3 extends over 13 amino acids. Trimming stripped 4 bases from V and 4 bases from J, with 11 bases between. CDR3 in amino acids: CASSKSVLTEAFF. As DNA, the CDR3 is TGCGCCAGCAGCAAAAGCGTCCTCACTGAAGCTTTCTTT.

The genes are TRBV24-1 and TRBJ2-1; 11 bases agree with TRBD2. Trimming cost V 4 bases and J 2 bases; bases outside gene matches: 6. CDR1 is KGHDR and CDR2 is SFDVKD in the germline V gene. The CDR3 contains 17 residues. The CDR3 sequence: CATSDRTSGFAYNEQFF. The CDR3 DNA sequence: TGTGCCACCAGTGACAGGACTAGCGGGTTTGCCTACAATGAGCAGTTCTTC.

V is TRBV6-2 or TRBV6-3 and J is TRBJ2-1, with 8 bases lining up with TRBD1. J gave up 8 bases and V 6 bases, and 12 bases lay outside the gene matches. The V gene's germline CDR1 is MNHEY and CDR2 SVGEGT. The CDR3 is 15 amino acids. The CDR3 here is CASSTYLTGGDEQFF. The CDR3 DNA sequence: TGTGCCAGCAGCACTTACCTAACAGGGGGTGATGAGCAGTTCTTC.

The J gene is TRBJ2-2, the V gene TRBV5-1; possible D gene TRBD2, 5 bases. The CDR3 loop spans 17 amino acids. Trimming shortened V by 2 bases and J by 1 base, and 15 bases separated the two germline ends. The germline V gene has CDR1 SGHRS and CDR2 YFSETQ. The DNA of the CDR3 is TGCGCCAGCAGCTTCCCAGAGGGCAGACTGAACACCGGGGAGCTGTTTTTT. Its translation: CASSFPEGRLNTGELFF.

The gene calls are TRBV2 and TRBJ2-1; 12 nucleotides agree with TRBD2. V lost 8 bases to trimming and J lost 8 bases; unmatched junction nucleotides: 1. Germline V CDR1 and CDR2: SNHLY, FYNNEI. This CDR3 contains 12 residues. The CDR3 DNA sequence: TGTGCCAGCCGACTAGCGGGGGATGAGCAGTTCTTC. Residues: CASRLAGDEQFF.

This chain links TRBV4-2 with TRBJ1-2; no clear D gene. Deletions cut 3 bases from V and 7 bases from J, with 12 bases between. Per germline, CDR1 LGHNA and CDR2 YNFKEQ. This CDR3 contains 13 residues. The CDR3 DNA reads TGTGCCAGCAGCCAGGAAGGGAGTGGTGGCTACACCTTC. This gives the protein CASSQEGSGGYTF.

The chain carries TRBV23-1 and TRBJ1-5; 8 positions match TRBD1. TRBV23-1 is given ORF status, its function remaining uncertain. Trimming cost V 3 bases and J 1 base; bases outside gene matches: 11. This CDR3 has 18 residues. The CDR3: CASSHFRPDRESNQPQHF. The CDR3 region has the DNA TGCGCCAGCAGTCACTTTAGGCCGGACAGGGAAAGCAATCAGCCCCAGCATTTT.

This clone was seen a handful of times. The chain joins TRBV5-6 to TRBJ2-7; perhaps TRBD2 as D (6 bases). This CDR3 contains 15 residues. Trimming shortened V by 1 base and J by 3 bases, and 14 bases separated the two germline ends. The V gene's germline CDR1 is SGHDT and CDR2 YYEEEE. The CDR3 loop is CASSLSGLGGYEQYV. The CDR3 DNA reads as TGTGCCAGCAGCTTGTCTGGACTCGGGGGCTACGAGCAGTACGTC.

The J gene is TRBJ2-4, the V gene TRBV5-6, with 7 bases aligning to TRBD1. The CDR3 sequence is 14 residues long. CDR1 is SGHDT, CDR2 YYEEEE, per germline. The J segment lost 8 bases and the V segment lost 4 bases, leaving 9 bases of the junction unmatched. The CDR3 sequence is CASSGPTGVDIQYF. The CDR3 region has the DNA TGTGCCAGCAGCGGCCCCACAGGGGTGGACATTCAGTACTTC.

The chain combines TRBV6-2 or TRBV6-3 with TRBJ1-5; D not certain. V lost 6 bases, J lost 4 bases, and 10 bases lay in between. The CDR3 totals 13 residues. The germline V gene has CDR1 MNHEY and CDR2 SVGEGT. The CDR3 DNA is TGTGCCAGCAGCCGCGACACAAATCAGCCCCAGCATTTT. Translating gives CASSRDTNQPQHF.

The chain carries TRBV18 and TRBJ2-1; 8 bases fit TRBD1. The CDR3 has 16 amino acids. CDR1 is KGHSH and CDR2 is LQKENI in the germline V gene. V was pared by 5 bases and J by 9 bases, with 15 bases of the junction left unmatched. CDR3 nucleotide sequence: TGTGCCAGCTCAATTGGGAGTGACAGGGGTCGGTTTGAGCAGTTCTTC. It translates to CASSIGSDRGRFEQFF.

This rearrangement joins TRBV4-2 to TRBJ2-3, with TRBD2 identical over 9 bases. Germline V gene sequence: CDR1 LGHNA, CDR2 YNFKEQ. The J segment lost 1 base and the V segment lost 7 bases, leaving 3 bases of the junction unmatched. The CDR3 consists of 14 residues. The CDR3 DNA sequence: TGTGCCAGCAACCAGCGGGGGGGCACAGATACGCAGTATTTT. Translated, it gives CASNQRGGTDTQYF.

In this sample, this clone turned up once. V usage is TRBV12-2 and J usage is TRBJ2-1; TRBD2 is the table's D call and was not checked against the DNA. TRBV12-2 is a listed pseudogene. The length of the CDR3 is 18 residues. CDR3 region: CASRLIGSSGRSEREQFF. Written as DNA, the CDR3 is TGTGCAAGTCGCTTAATCGGTTCTAGCGGGAGGTCGGAACGTGAGCAGTTCTTC.

The chain uses TRBV3-1 (or the pseudogene TRBV3-2) and TRBJ1-1; TRBD1 matches 10 bases. The CDR3 spans 16 residues. Germline CDR1 and CDR2: LGHDT and YNNKEL (reference sequence). Germline trimming cut 4 bases from V and 5 bases from J; bases unmatched to any gene: 10. The CDR3 coding sequence is TGTGCCAGCAGCCTTCCCAAGGGACAGGGGAGGACTGAAGCTTTCTTT. Amino acid sequence: CASSLPKGQGRTEAFF.

The V call is TRBV18, the J call TRBJ2-2, with a weak D call TRBD1 (6 bases). This CDR3 spans 15 amino acids. The germline V gene has CDR1 KGHSH and CDR2 LQKENI. V was shortened by 6 bases and J by 4 bases, with 15 bases between the two germline ends. CDR3 residues: CASSHTGSGTGELFF. The DNA of the CDR3 is TGTGCCAGCTCGCACACAGGGTCGGGCACCGGGGAGCTGTTTTTT.

The chain combines TRBV5-5 with TRBJ2-7, with 9 bases that match TRBD1. From germline, CDR1 is SGHKS and CDR2 YYEKEE (reference sequence). The CDR3 consists of 13 residues. V lost 0 bases to trimming and J lost 12 bases; unmatched junction nucleotides: 7. DNA of the CDR3: TGTGCCAGCAGCTTGGGGGGACAGGGTGGTCCGTACGTC. Its translation: CASSLGGQGGPYV.

The gene calls are TRBV29-1 and TRBJ2-3; D unresolved. Trimming took off 6 bases at V and 4 bases at J, with 5 bases between the two ends. Per germline, CDR1 SQVTM and CDR2 ANQGSEA. The CDR3 covers 10 residues. In DNA, the CDR3 is TGCAGCGTGGAGTCAGATACGCAGTATTTT. Translated, it gives CSVESDTQYF.

CDR3 amino acids: CASSSTSCTQYF. In DNA, the CDR3 is TGTGCCAGCAGCTCGACTAGTTGTACGCAGTATTTT. The chain employs TRBV21-1 and TRBJ2-3; the table gives TRBD2 as D, unverified against the DNA. TRBV21-1 is recorded as a pseudogene. The length of the CDR3 is 12 residues.

The rearrangement uses TRBV7-8 and TRBJ2-1; D not resolved. The germline V gene has CDR1 SGHVS and CDR2 FQNEAQ. The ends were cut back, 5 bases at V and 6 bases at J, with 11 bases in the middle. This CDR3 comprises 13 residues. CDR3 protein: CASSLMTGNEQFF. The CDR3 nucleotides are TGTGCCAGCAGCCTAATGACTGGCAATGAGCAGTTCTTC.

This clone was found once. This chain connects TRBV24-1 to TRBJ2-3, with D perhaps matching TRBD1 (5 bases). Trimming stripped 0 bases from V and 0 bases from J, with 9 bases between. Germline V gene lookup returns CDR1 KGHDR and CDR2 SFDVKD. This CDR3 region has 16 residues. The chain's CDR3 is CATSDLQGTSTDTQYF. CDR3 sequence (DNA): TGTGCCACCAGTGATTTGCAGGGCACTAGCACAGATACGCAGTATTTT.

The chain uses TRBV4-2 and TRBJ1-2; no reliable D call. This CDR3 spans 14 amino acids. V dropped 2 bases and J dropped 4 bases, with 11 bases sitting between them. Germline V lookup: CDR1 LGHNA, CDR2 YNFKEQ. CDR3 sequence reads: CASSQPTTIYGYTF. The CDR3 nucleotides read TGTGCCAGCAGCCAACCGACGACAATCTATGGCTACACCTTC.

The V gene is TRBV9, the J gene TRBJ2-5; 16 nucleotides align to TRBD2. Germline CDR1 reads SGDLS; CDR2 reads YYNGEE. The CDR3 covers 21 residues. V shed 0 bases and J 2 bases; nucleotides not matched to a gene: 13. DNA for the CDR3: TGTGCCAGCAGCGTAGTGAGGGGACTAGCGGGAGGGCCGAGGTGGCAAGAGACCCAGTACTTC. Residues: CASSVVRGLAGGPRWQETQYF.